This record looks at one T cell receptor beta chain sequence and its context. Only a few counts were recorded for this clone. No cognate antigen has been identified for it. Base qualities are not provided; no much larger clone lies one nucleotide away. Cut back by 0 bases and 5 bases, the V and J ends lie 14 bases apart. The CDR3 runs 16 residues from the cysteine to the phenylalanine. This entry keeps only the CDR3 DNA: 48 bases, framed from base 1. Sequences LGHNA (CDR1) and YSLEER (CDR2) are obtained from the germline V gene. The method was the immunoSEQ multiplex PCR assay. For the multiplex PCR, a mixture combining 60 forward primers for TCR Vbeta segments and 13 reverse primers for TCR Jbeta segments was used. The CDR3 region of rearranged TCR beta genes was amplified from genomic DNA by a multiplex PCR assay. The Illumina HiSeq System was used to sequence the amplified TCR beta libraries as 87-base-pair reads. In the paper's pipeline: A later analysis tallied around 87 million unique TCR beta chains across the roughly 610 repertoires, and some 10 million of those chains were shared by two or more donors. To remove PCR and sequencing errors, raw reads were error-corrected and collapsed into unique sequences using a nearest-neighbor algorithm that merged closely related sequences. V, D and J gene segments were assigned by aligning CDR3 sequences to IMGT reference sequences. Each retained sequence needed at least a six-nucleotide match to both a V gene segment and a J gene segment. A rearrangement counted as productive if the CDR3 had no stop codons and remained in frame with V and J, and every other rearrangement counted as non-productive. Following IMGT convention, CDR3 was defined as the stretch from the second conserved V-encoded cysteine up to the conserved J-encoded phenylalanine. Sequences without an unambiguous match to a single V gene segment were excluded from the earlier analysis of approximately 600 of the donors. In an earlier analysis of around 600 of the donors, V segments were called functional above 56.7% productive rearrangements and were called segregating when the between-donor standard deviation exceeded 5%. To diagnose cytomegalovirus status from the catalog of TCR beta chain sequences, a statistical classification framework was built. In a later analysis, V and J genes were assigned by comparing TCR nucleotide sequences against IMGT/GENE-DB human TR gene sequences. A later analysis assigned CDR3 sequences and most-parsimonious VDJ recombination scenarios with the TCRdist pipeline. In a later analysis, each TCR beta chain was defined by its CDR3 amino acid sequence together with its V-gene family, and reads without a unique V-gene family were excluded. A later analysis removed nearly 600 highly shared, low-generation-probability nucleotide sequences to deal with suspected cross-contamination and a sequencing artifact. A later analysis calculated a clonal expansion index for each public chain from normalized within-repertoire ranks of inferred template counts. Generation probabilities in a later analysis came from a VDJ recombination model fitted to out-of-frame rearrangements, and those results were checked against IGoR. In a later analysis, TCR-TCR, TCR-HLA and TCR-CMV co-occurrence was scored with hypergeometric tests, and a repertoire-size bias correction was applied to TCR pairs. False discovery rates were estimated in a later analysis by permuting HLA or CMV assignments 20 times. A later analysis grouped co-occurring TCRs with DBSCAN, adding TCRdist sequence similarity when clustering within HLA-allele-positive subsets. For co-occurrence clustering, repertoires with fewer than 30,000 or more than 120,000 public chains were excluded, along with about five repertoires with anomalous nucleotide sharing. This immuneACCESS table, as held by TCRdb, lists in-frame sequences with V and J called but not all clones. Of the missing ones, under half trace to an unresolved V gene in checked studies; the others have no known cause. V and J calls and clone size come straight from that table; D and trimming were deduced from the DNA. The sample table holds roughly 160,000 clones, of which 80% to 90% were seen once. Clones ranked in the top ten supply less than 3% of the sample.

The data are from a study of cytomegalovirus exposure and HLA in healthy donors listed by TCRdb under 2017. With regard to the full study: An earlier analysis of 587 of the donors reported roughly 300 Gb of sequence data and 95 million to 140 million unique TCR beta sequences obtained from around 170 million T cells. The genetic ancestry cluster associated with self-reported Caucasian donors included 81% of the roughly 360 genotyped donors. A few DR-DQ haplotypes were treated as single units for association and clustering because of strong linkage in the cohort. Alongside the repertoire data, information on donor age, sex, ethnicity and CMV serostatus was compiled. The number of typed donors differed by locus: about 629-630 for A, B, C, DRB1 and DQB1; 522 for DQA1; fewer than 610 for DPA1; and some 450 for DPB1. Rather than using new phenotypic data, the later analysis identified candidate immune exposures from TCR beta sequences and from how often those sequences occurred across donors. The study combined high-throughput TCR immunosequencing, statistical association of individual TCRs with disease status, and machine learning to predict cytomegalovirus infection status. A separate validation cohort of 100 to 150 different subjects was used in addition to the roughly 700-subject first cohort. Genome-wide SNP genotypes for about 60% of the roughly 670 donors were used in a later genetic analysis, which treated that subset as a discovery cohort. The T cell repertoires of roughly 660 subjects were profiled by immunosequencing and related to cytomegalovirus serostatus. Every repertoire in the discovery cohort had been generated on one and the same sequencing platform. The study aimed to test whether cataloging public T cell receptors could reveal signatures of past pathogen exposure. An earlier analysis of fewer than 750 of the donors used high-throughput TCR beta sequencing to judge whether each TCR beta V gene segment behaved as functional or pseudogenic. On average, roughly 250,000 unique TCR beta nucleotide sequences were sequenced per donor among fewer than 500 genotyped donors of the cohort, with 15% to 20% of those sequences being non-productive. An early release that covered some 640 HLA-typed donors contained 300 to 350 gigabases of sequencing data and tens of millions of unique TCR sequences. A later analysis re-examined previously published TCR beta repertoires from around 670 donors and added high-resolution HLA genotyping to investigate patterns of TCR occurrence. Both class I and class II loci were covered by HLA typing, at four-digit resolution. Broad study findings and their caveats: In a later analysis, HLA-associated TCR beta chains were found to be more clonally expanded and to have lower generation probabilities than equally common non-associated chains. A cluster of highly shared sequence variants was judged likely to represent a technical artifact of the sequencing pipeline. It was suggested by the authors that the approach could potentially be generalized to other disease states and immunological phenotypes. A later analysis found that TCR association rates varied across HLA loci, with DRB1 alleles showing the most associated TCRs and HLA-C alleles the fewest. Three of the identified cytomegalovirus-associated TCR beta chains were confirmed in vitro to be specific for cytomegalovirus antigens. When HLA alleles, especially DR and DQ, strongly co-occurred, TCR associations were difficult to assign to individual alleles. According to a later analysis, parvovirus B19, influenza, CMV and Epstein-Barr virus appeared linked to several top co-occurrence clusters. In a later analysis, most CMV-associated TCR beta chains were found to appear HLA-restricted, with HLA associations seemingly driven largely by CMV exposure. The only immune exposure information available for the cohort was CMV serostatus. Roughly uniform sequencing depth across donors was assumed in presence/absence analyses, although this assumption may not hold. Most TCR sequences were observed very rarely across donors, whereas some public TCRs were present in many individuals. Some IMGT-functional V segments, including TRBV6-2 and TRBV6-3, could not be told apart with the 87-base-pair reads, so those segments were excluded. A later genetic analysis associated a missense DCLRE1C variant with V-gene and J-gene trimming of TCR beta chains, and an independent cohort replicated the association. The study listed approximately 160 TCR beta chains as associated with cytomegalovirus. Because counts were too low, 15 to 20 rarely observed V segments, including chromosome 9 orphons, were left out of the earlier analysis of about 620 of the donors. Broadly in line with IMGT annotations, most TCR beta V segments showed up in productive rearrangements about 87% or about 30% of the time in an earlier analysis of approximately 600 of the donors. Only TCR beta chains were sequenced in this cohort, and the absence of alpha or paired-chain data limited detectable features. A later genetic analysis reported fewer N-insertions in productive TCRs among donors in an Asian-associated ancestry cluster than the roughly 700-donor mean. Correlated functional status among segregating V segments might reflect linkage disequilibrium, but an unknown experimental factor could not be ruled out. The classifier was reported to diagnose cytomegalovirus status with high specificity and sensitivity in both the original and validation cohorts. Specific HLA alleles were associated with over 15,000 TCR beta sequences at a false discovery rate of 0.05 in a later analysis. A further reported finding was that TCR beta sequences accurately predicted the HLA-A and HLA-B alleles for most subjects in the first cohort. Because some donors lacked HLA typing at each locus, the association tests relied only on the typed subset.

In total, more than 500 healthy bone marrow donors made up the cohort. At the time of sampling, every cohort member was nominally healthy, though immune exposures that went unrecorded were likely present. The donor was CMV seronegative and was included in the group of around 320 seronegative cohort members. Every donor gave a peripheral blood sample, and the peripheral blood mononuclear cells from that sample were used for TCR beta sequencing. The Qiagen DNeasy Blood Extraction Kit was used to extract genomic DNA from the blood cell samples. The source of this sequence is a male donor in good health and CMV-seronegative. Sample: PBMCs. The chain employs TRBV4-3 and TRBJ1-5, and perhaps TRBD1 as D gene, on 6 matching bases. The nucleotide sequence is given as TGCGCCAGCAGCCAAGATCGGACAGCTGGACATCAGCCCCAGCATTTT. Translated, it gives CASSQDRTAGHQPQHF.